Below are 9 T cell receptor beta chains sequenced from a single sample in a study of PD-1 blockade in classical Hodgkin lymphoma. Assay used: immunoSEQ multiplex PCR; TCRdb lists only in-frame clones, some missing. This sample has around 35,000 clones; 70% to 80% occur once, and the top ten carry around 3.7%. Time point defined: cycle 4 day 1 (C4D1), after less than 7 weeks of nivolumab. Every one of the patients relapsed after autologous stem cell transplantation (brentuximab vedotin exposure was variable). The sequenced sample was peripheral blood mononuclear cells (PBMCs), obtained before the fourth cycle of nivolumab. These receptors originate from a human donor with classical Hodgkin lymphoma.

This clone was recorded a few times. For the CDR3, the DNA is TGCAGCGTGTTCACCGGACAGGGGGTTTACGAGCAGTACTTC. The encoded protein is CSVFTGQGVYEQYF. V is TRBV29-1 and J is TRBJ2-7; 10 nucleotides align to TRBD1. This CDR3 has 14 amino acids. V gave up 6 bases and J gave up 4 bases; unmatched junction bases: 9. CDR1 is SQVTM and CDR2 is ANQGSEA in the germline V gene.

The genes are TRBV15 and TRBJ2-1; 12 bases match TRBD2. J lost 0 bases, V lost 6 bases, and 12 bases had no gene match. Germline V gene data show CDR1 as LNHNV and CDR2 as YYDKDF (reference sequence). This CDR3 is built from 19 residues. CDR3 in amino acids: CATSTTVGLAGSSYNEQFF. The CDR3 coding sequence is TGTGCCACCAGTACGACGGTTGGACTAGCGGGGAGCTCCTACAATGAGCAGTTCTTC.

This chain connects TRBV29-1 to TRBJ2-7, with D tentatively TRBD1 or TRBD2 (6 bases each). This CDR3 comprises 15 residues. Germline V gene lookup returns CDR1 SQVTM and CDR2 ANQGSEA. V was pared by 7 bases and J by 4 bases, with 23 bases between. CDR3 sequence: CSGRVGGGDRYEQYF. The DNA of the CDR3 is TGCAGCGGCCGCGTAGGAGGGGGAGACCGGTACGAGCAGTACTTC.

This chain links TRBV7-2 with TRBJ2-1, with D perhaps assigned TRBD1 or TRBD2 (7 bases each). CDR1 and CDR2 from the germline V gene are SGHTA and FQGNSA. The CDR3 consists of 18 residues. V shed 2 bases and J shed 7 bases, with 24 bases lying between them. Here the CDR3 reads CASSLRLNRGGVLNEQFF. CDR3 nucleotide sequence: TGTGCCAGCAGCTTAAGGTTAAACAGGGGAGGGGTTCTGAATGAGCAGTTCTTC.

The gene calls are TRBV2 and TRBJ2-3; D perhaps matches TRBD2 (5 bases). CDR3 length: 14 amino acids. Germline CDR1 is SNHLY and CDR2 is FYNNEI. V gave up 3 bases and J gave up 4 bases, with 11 bases separating them. CDR3 amino acids: CASSEVASADTQYF. The CDR3 coding sequence is TGTGCCAGCAGTGAGGTAGCGAGCGCAGATACGCAGTATTTT.

The chain uses TRBV7-9 and TRBJ2-2; weak D call: TRBD2 (7 bases). The CDR3 totals 15 residues. V gave up 2 bases and J gave up 7 bases, with 14 bases separating them. Germline V gene lookup returns CDR1 SEHNR and CDR2 FQNEAQ (reference sequence). The CDR3 is CASSLTGGRSGELFF. DNA for the CDR3: TGTGCCAGCAGCTTAACGGGGGGCCGCAGCGGGGAGCTGTTTTTT.

This clone was counted a few times. V gene TRBV19 combines with J gene TRBJ1-2; tentatively, D is TRBD1 (6 bases). Germline assignment: CDR1 LNHDA and CDR2 SQIVND (reference sequence). V lost 7 bases, J lost 5 bases, and 20 bases lay in between. This CDR3 has 15 amino acids. CDR3 amino acids: CASNTGSFSSYGYTF. In nucleotides, the CDR3 is TGTGCCAGTAATACAGGGTCCTTCTCCTCGTATGGCTACACCTTC. Looking up the rest from reference TRBV19 and TRBJ1-2 gives the full variable domain: DGGITQSPKYLFRKEGQNVTLSCEQNLNHDAMYWYRQDPGQGLRLIYYSQIVNDFQKGDIAEGYSVSREKKESFPLTVTSAQKNPTAFYLCASNTGSFSSYGYTFGSGTRLTVV.

The chain links TRBV6-6 to TRBJ1-2, with 7 nucleotides matching TRBD1. J gave up 10 bases and V 7 bases, and 12 bases lay outside the gene matches. Germline lookup yields CDR1 MNHNY and CDR2 SVGAGI (reference sequence). The CDR3 contains 13 residues. The CDR3 DNA sequence: TGTGCCAGCATGCGGGGACAGCTTAACGACTACACCTTC. The encoded protein is CASMRGQLNDYTF.

The gene calls are TRBV7-9 and TRBJ1-2; possible D gene TRBD1, 5 bases. Germline CDR1 reads SEHNR; CDR2 reads FQNEAQ (reference sequence). The CDR3 is 15 amino acids. V lost 2 bases to trimming and J lost 2 bases, with 12 bases between them. As DNA, the CDR3 is TGTGCCAGCAGCTTAAGGGGAAGGTCGAACTATGGCTACACCTTC. It translates to CASSLRGRSNYGYTF. Drawing the rest from reference TRBV7-9 and TRBJ1-2, the complete variable domain is DTGVSQNPRHKITKRGQNVTFRCDPISEHNRLYWYRQTLGQGPEFLTYFQNEAQLEKSRLLSDRFSAERPKGSFSTLEIQRTEQGDSAMYLCASSLRGRSNYGYTFGSGTRLTVV.